The 25 T cell receptor beta chains below all came from one sample that was sequenced in a study of T cells in Graves' hyperthyroidism and ophthalmopathy. Using RNA transcripts as the source, TCR beta CDR3 regions were amplified. When the TCR CDR3 underwent first-round RT-PCR, the HTBI primer set was used. TCRdb processed the multiplex PCR reads anew with MiXCR; each CDR3 protein has one entry. The sample holds around 350,000 distinct CDR3 sequences, roughly 25% seen once. The specimen sequenced was blood. Source of these receptors: a man aged 50 or older with Graves' hyperthyroidism.

The rearrangement uses TRBV20-1 and TRBJ2-7; no definite D call. The CDR3 has 11 amino acids. Germline V gives CDR1 DFQATT, CDR2 SNEGSKA (reference sequence). V was clipped by 5 bases and J by 0 bases, with 5 bases between them. CDR3 in DNA: TGCAGTGCTGGGCTCTCCTACGAGCAGTACTTC. This codes for CSAGLSYEQYF.

The CDR3 loop is CSVARLAKNIQYF. CDR3 coding DNA: TGCAGCGTGGCCCGACTAGCCAAAAACATTCAGTACTTC. The chain links TRBV29-1 to TRBJ2-4; D ambiguous. Germline values: CDR1 SQVTM, CDR2 ANQGSEA. This CDR3 comprises 13 residues. V lost 6 bases and J lost 0, with 9 bases in between.

The chain is built from TRBV29-1 and TRBJ1-1; D is uncertain. The germline V and J ends were trimmed by 3 bases and 1 base, with 12 bases remaining between them. The germline V gene encodes CDR1 SQVTM and CDR2 ANQGSEA. This CDR3 has 14 residues. DNA of the CDR3: TGCAGCGTTGAGGCCCATGGTAGGAACACTGAAGCTTTCTTT. Protein sequence: CSVEAHGRNTEAFF.

This clonotype occurred a few times. This rearrangement joins TRBV30 to TRBJ2-3; D is uncertain. V lost 2 bases to trimming and J lost 4 bases, with 13 bases between them. CDR1 and CDR2 (germline): GTSNPN, SVGIG (reference sequence). This CDR3 region has 14 residues. CDR3 sequence: CAWSPLADPDTQYF. The CDR3, as DNA: TGTGCCTGGAGTCCATTAGCTGACCCAGATACGCAGTATTTT.

This clonotype was observed many times. The gene calls are TRBV5-1 and TRBJ2-3, with 12 bases aligning to TRBD1. Per the germline V gene, CDR1 is SGHRS and CDR2 is YFSETQ. The V and J ends lost 4 bases and 6 bases, in that order; junction bases with no gene match: 6. The CDR3 is 15 amino acids. CDR3 DNA sequence: TGCGCCAGCAGCGTGGGACAGGGGGCAGGGGATACGCAGTATTTT. This translates into CASSVGQGAGDTQYF.

The CDR3 bases are TGCAGCGTTGATGGTGATCTCTGGCAGGGAGGGTACACAGATACGCAGTATTTT. Its protein product is CSVDGDLWQGGYTDTQYF. This sequence joins TRBV29-1 and TRBJ2-3; TRBD2 agrees at 7 bases. Germline V gives CDR1 SQVTM, CDR2 ANQGSEA. J was trimmed by 2 bases and V by 3 bases; bases with no gene match: 17. The CDR3 has 18 residues.

This clonotype was recorded a few times. The chain employs TRBV27 and TRBJ2-3; 9 bases are shared with TRBD1. Losses at the gene ends were 3 bases for V and 5 bases for J; bases not matched to a gene: 6. Germline V gene data show CDR1 as MNHEY and CDR2 as SMNVEV (reference sequence). The CDR3 loop spans 15 amino acids. CDR3 in DNA: TGTGCCAGCAGTTTCTTACAGGGGGCGAGAGATACGCAGTATTTT. The encoded protein is CASSFLQGARDTQYF.

A note on this clonotype: With a much larger clone just one base away, this may be a read error. The chain recombines TRBV12-3 or TRBV12-4 with TRBJ2-5, with D perhaps matching TRBD1 (6 bases). The better agreement between TRBJ2-1 and the DNA end casts doubt on the J call. This CDR3 comprises 12 residues. The CDR3: CASTTGSETQFF. DNA of the CDR3: TGTGCCAGCACCACAGGGTCAGAGACCCAGTTCTTC.

This clonotype was counted many times. This sequence joins TRBV28 and TRBJ2-5; 8 bases line up with TRBD1. J gave up 2 bases and V 5 bases, and 7 bases lay outside the gene matches. The germline V gene has CDR1 MDHEN and CDR2 SYDVKM. This CDR3 comprises 15 residues. In DNA form, the CDR3 reads TGTGCCAGCAGTACCCGGACAGGGCTACAAGAGACCCAGTACTTC. Residues: CASSTRTGLQETQYF.

This clonotype showed up just a few times. CDR3 protein: CASGLANYNEQFF. Written as DNA, the CDR3 is TGTGCCAGTGGACTAGCGAATTACAATGAGCAGTTCTTC. The chain combines TRBV27 with TRBJ2-1; 9 bases are a match to TRBD2. The germline CDR1 and CDR2 sequences are MNHEY and SMNVEV (reference sequence). After removal of 9 bases from V and 4 bases from J, the junction contained 4 bases not matched to a gene. The CDR3 contains 13 residues.

Many counts were recorded for this clonotype. The rearrangement joins TRBV2 to TRBJ1-4, with D perhaps matching TRBD1 (6 bases). The V gene's germline CDR1 is SNHLY and CDR2 FYNNEI. Trimming took 5 bases from V and 7 from J, leaving 17 bases between them. This CDR3 region has 15 residues. For the CDR3, the DNA is TGTGCCAGCAGTCAACGGAGTGGAGGGGGTGAAAAACTGTTTTTT. Translating gives CASSQRSGGGEKLFF.

This clonotype appeared many times. J is TRBJ2-1 and V is TRBV24-1; TRBD2 matches at 10 bases. CDR3 length equals 17 residues. The V and J ends lost 4 bases and 2 bases, in that order; junction bases with no gene match: 7. Germline-derived CDR1 and CDR2 are KGHDR and SFDVKD. CDR3: CATSDPGTSDPYNEQFF. CDR3 DNA: TGTGCCACCAGTGACCCCGGGACTAGCGATCCCTACAATGAGCAGTTCTTC.

V is TRBV12-5 and J is TRBJ2-7, with D possibly TRBD1 on 5 matching bases. V lost 3 bases, J lost 0 bases, and 12 bases lay in between. The CDR3 length is 15 residues. Germline loops: CDR1 LGHNT, CDR2 FRNRAP. The CDR3 region is CASGLTGSFSYEQYF. CDR3 nucleotides: TGTGCTAGTGGTTTAACAGGAAGTTTCTCCTACGAGCAGTACTTC. The variable domain in full, with the rest retrieved from reference TRBV12-5 and TRBJ2-7, is DARVTQTPRHKVTEMGQEVTMRCQPILGHNTVFWYRQTMMQGLELLAYFRNRAPLDDSGMPKDRFSAEMPDATLATLKIQPSEPRDSAVYFCASGLTGSFSYEQYFGPGTRLTVT.

This clonotype came up many times. Germline is not matched at one junction end, which may reflect a read error. The chain is built from TRBV20-1 and TRBJ2-7; D gene uncertain. Germline V gene sequence: CDR1 DFQATT, CDR2 SNEGSKA (reference sequence). The CDR3 runs to 13 residues. The chain's CDR3 is CSARARSSSEQYF. CDR3 sequence (DNA): TGCAGTGCTAGAGCCCGGTCTTCCTCCGAGCAGTACTTC.

This chain links TRBV12-3 or TRBV12-4 with TRBJ1-4; TRBD1 might be the D (5 bases). V was trimmed by 7 bases and J by 7 bases, leaving 19 bases between them. The CDR3 loop spans 15 amino acids. CDR3: CASTLHRGVGEKLFF. Here the CDR3 DNA reads TGTGCCAGCACCCTCCATCGGGGGGTGGGTGAAAAACTGTTTTTT.

V gene TRBV6-1 combines with J gene TRBJ1-5, with a tentative D call TRBD1 (5 bases). Trimming pared 11 bases from V and 0 bases from J, leaving 14 bases between. This CDR3 has 14 amino acids. Germline V gene data show CDR1 as MNHNS and CDR2 as SASEGT. The CDR3 here is CASTESISNQPQHF. The CDR3 DNA follows: TGTGCCTCGACAGAGTCCATTAGCAATCAGCCCCAGCATTTT.

CDR3 residues: CASSLAGQGNTEAFF. For the CDR3, the DNA is TGTGCCAGCAGTTTAGCAGGACAGGGGAACACTGAAGCTTTCTTT. J is TRBJ1-1 and V is TRBV28; 8 bases align to TRBD1. The CDR3 totals 15 residues. Germline V CDR1 and CDR2: MDHEN, SYDVKM. V dropped 2 bases and J dropped 1; count of bases not matched to a gene: 3.

The chain has TRBV3-1 and TRBJ2-7; tentatively, D is TRBD1 or TRBD2 (5 bases each). Trimming removed 6 bases at V and 5 bases at J, with 14 bases between. Germline V CDR1 and CDR2: LGHDT, YNNKEL (reference sequence). CDR3 size: 13 residues. Here the CDR3 DNA reads TGTGCCAGCAGTCTTCCAACGGGGCACGAGCAGTACTTC. Protein sequence: CASSLPTGHEQYF.

Only a few counts were recorded for this clonotype. The chain carries TRBV20-1 and TRBJ1-2; 7 nucleotides align to TRBD1. This CDR3 contains 13 residues. V lost 5 bases, J lost 2 bases, and 5 bases stayed unmatched. The germline V gene has CDR1 DFQATT and CDR2 SNEGSKA (reference sequence). As DNA, the CDR3 is TGCAGTGCTTCTACAGGGGAGAACTATGGCTACACCTTC. This gives the protein CSASTGENYGYTF.

This clonotype was found a few times. V is TRBV9 and J is TRBJ1-5; D is perhaps TRBD1 (6 bases). CDR1 is SGDLS, CDR2 YYNGEE, per germline. The CDR3 extends over 16 amino acids. V lost 0 bases and J lost 4, with 14 bases in between. The CDR3 reads CASSVDGGTLNQPQHF. DNA for the CDR3: TGTGCCAGCAGCGTAGATGGGGGGACACTTAATCAGCCCCAGCATTTT.

The chain links TRBV3-1 to TRBJ2-7, with D perhaps matching TRBD1 or TRBD2 (5 bases each). This CDR3 contains 14 residues. The V gene's germline CDR1 is LGHDT and CDR2 YNNKEL (reference sequence). Trimming removed 1 base at V and 0 bases at J, with 7 bases between. The CDR3 protein is CASSQAGTSYEQYF. CDR3 DNA: TGTGCCAGCAGCCAAGCTGGGACCTCCTACGAGCAGTACTTC.

The chain carries TRBV7-6 and TRBJ2-1, with a weak D call TRBD2 (5 bases). The CDR3 is 14 amino acids. CDR1 and CDR2 from the germline V gene are SGHVS and FNYEAQ. V lost 2 bases and J 5 bases, leaving 10 bases between the germline ends. CDR3 sequence (DNA): TGTGCCAGCAGCTTACGGGGTGGCCACAATGAGCAGTTCTTC. It is translated as CASSLRGGHNEQFF.

This clonotype was found a few times. CDR3 protein: CASSPGTGGEKLFF. CDR3 DNA: TGTGCCAGCAGCCCCGGGACAGGGGGTGAAAAACTGTTTTTT. The gene calls are TRBV11-2 and TRBJ1-4; 11 bases match TRBD1. V lost 5 bases, J lost 7 bases, and 3 bases stayed unmatched. The CDR3 is 14 residues long. The germline V gene encodes CDR1 SGHAT and CDR2 FQNNGV.

This clonotype has only a few counts. The chain recombines TRBV20-1 with TRBJ2-3; the match to TRBD2 covers 14 bases. The junction had 5 bases not matched to a gene; V was cut back by 6 bases and J by 3 bases. Germline CDR1 is DFQATT and CDR2 is SNEGSKA (reference sequence). CDR3 length: 15 residues. The DNA for the CDR3 is TGCAGTGCCTACGGGACTAGCGGGGGTACAGATACGCAGTATTTT. It yields the protein CSAYGTSGGTDTQYF.

This clonotype was picked up a small number of times. The chain recombines TRBV28 with TRBJ2-2; TRBD1 matches at 11 bases. The length of the CDR3 is 15 residues. CDR1 MDHEN and CDR2 SYDVKM come from the germline V gene. V trimming: 7 bases; J trimming: 6 bases; junction bases outside the gene matches: 7. CDR3: CASNYPDRGPGELFF. The CDR3 region has the DNA TGTGCCAGCAACTACCCGGACAGGGGGCCCGGGGAGCTGTTTTTT.